This TCR beta chain was identified during a study of shared clonotypes between healthy human individuals. In the naive CD8 group, cells lacked CD45RO and were positively selected for CCR7, so terminally differentiated effector memory CD45RA+ cells were left out. Recent acute infections and vaccinations were absent in the healthy HIV-negative adult donors. It was at deep level that the assay was run. Around 30,000 T cell genomes, or 200 ng DNA, went into the sorted-subset replicate PCRs. The protocol was immunoSEQ multiplex PCR, while the TCRdb copy is restricted to in-frame clones and leaves out a portion. The profile shows 760,000 or so clones, around 96% of them singletons. The germline CDR1 and CDR2 sequences are MNHEY and SVGAGI. The CDR3 contains 13 residues. V lost 0 bases to trimming and J lost 2 bases, with 4 bases between them.

The TCR sequence derives from a man between 25 and 39 years old in good health. The chain couples TRBV6-5 to TRBJ2-5; D ambiguous. Sequencing used naive CD8+ T cells sorted from blood. CDR3 bases: TGTGCCAGCAGTTACTCCGGGCAAGAGACCCAGTACTTC. Protein: CASSYSGQETQYF.